The text below deals with one T cell receptor beta chain. Relative to the germline gene, one junction end is altered; a read error may explain this. The entry originates in a study of tumor and adjacent non-tumor tissue in lung cancer. About the study: Samples averaged around 4.2 million productive TCRbeta reads each.

This sample's RNA came from whole unsorted tissue. The CDR3 covers 17 residues. TCRbeta libraries were built with three rounds of nested PCR, modified from ARM-PCR. From the multiplex PCR reads, TCRdb called clonotypes with MiXCR, one entry per CDR3 protein. The repertoire holds under 95,000 distinct CDR3 sequences, around 64% seen once, with approximately 20% in the top ten. What was sequenced was lung tumor tissue. The V call is TRBV12-3 or TRBV12-4, the J call TRBJ2-6; possibly TRBD1 or TRBD2 for D (5 bases each). This clonotype was sampled from a man in his sixties with non-small cell lung cancer. The CDR3 region is CASSPRTSVPGANILTF. In nucleotides, the CDR3 is TGTGCCAGCAGTCCTAGGACTTCTGTCCCTGGGGCCAACATCCTGACTTTC.